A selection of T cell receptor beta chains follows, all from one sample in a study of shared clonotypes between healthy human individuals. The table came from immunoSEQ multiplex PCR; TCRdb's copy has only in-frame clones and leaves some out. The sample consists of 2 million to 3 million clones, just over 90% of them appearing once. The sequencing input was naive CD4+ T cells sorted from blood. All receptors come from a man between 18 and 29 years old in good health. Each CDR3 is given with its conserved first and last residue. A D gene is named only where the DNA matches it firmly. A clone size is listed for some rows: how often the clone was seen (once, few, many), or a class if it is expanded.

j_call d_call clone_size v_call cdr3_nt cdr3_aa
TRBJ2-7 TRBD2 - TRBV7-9 TGTGCCAGCAGCTTAGCAGCGGGGGTTTACGAGCAGTACTTC CASSLAAGVYEQYF
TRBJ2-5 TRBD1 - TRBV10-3 TGTGCCATCAGTGAGTCCGGGACAGGGGGCAAGACCCAGTACTTC CAISESGTGGKTQYF
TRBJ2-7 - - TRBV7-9 TGTGCCAGCAGCCCAGGGGGGACTAGCTCCTACGAGCAGTACTTC CASSPGGTSSYEQYF
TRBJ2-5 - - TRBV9 TGTGCCAGCAGCCCCTCAAAGGGAGAGGTGGGAGAGACCCAGTACTTC CASSPSKGEVGETQYF
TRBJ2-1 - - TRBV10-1 TGCGCCAGCGCCGGGATCTCTTGGAATGAGCAGTTCTTC CASAGISWNEQFF
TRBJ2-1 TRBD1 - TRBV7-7 TGTGCTAGCAGCCCCAACCAGGGGGTTGAGCAGTTCTTC CASSPNQGVEQFF
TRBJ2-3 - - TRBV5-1 TGCGCCAGCAGTTTAGACACAGATACGCAGTATTTT CASSLDTDTQYF
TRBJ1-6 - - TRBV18 TGTGCCAGCTCACCTGGACCCGGGGCATCCCTCCACTTT CASSPGPGASLHF
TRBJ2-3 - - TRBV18 TGTGCCAGCTCCGGAACTAGCACAGATACGCAGTATTTT CASSGTSTDTQYF
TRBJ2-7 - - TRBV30 TGTGCCTGGAGCCTCATAGGGGAGGGGGTCGAGCAGTACTTC CAWSLIGEGVEQYF
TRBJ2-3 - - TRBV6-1 TGTGCCAGTATCCCATGGGGTGCAGGGGTGGATACGCAGTATTTT CASIPWGAGVDTQYF
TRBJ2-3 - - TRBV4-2 TGTGCCAGCAGCCAACCAGATACGCAGTATTTT CASSQPDTQYF
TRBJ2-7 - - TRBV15 TGTGCCACCAGCCAAGGACAGAGAGTTATCTACGAGCAGTACTTC CATSQGQRVIYEQYF
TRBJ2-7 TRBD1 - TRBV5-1 TGCGCCAGCAGTCCAGGGGGACAGGCCTCCTACGAGCAGTACTTC CASSPGGQASYEQYF
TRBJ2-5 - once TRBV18 TGTGCCAGCTCACCACCCGGCCAAGCGAGGGAGACCCAGTACTTC CASSPPGQARETQYF
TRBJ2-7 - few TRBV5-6 TGTGCCAGCAGCTCGGCCTACGAGCAGTACTTC CASSSAYEQYF
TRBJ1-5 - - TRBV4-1 TGCGCCAGCTCATTTGTTCATGGTCAGCCCCAGCATTTT CASSFVHGQPQHF
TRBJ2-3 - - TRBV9 TGTGCCAGCAGCTTTGGACAGCTCACAGATACGCAGTATTTT CASSFGQLTDTQYF
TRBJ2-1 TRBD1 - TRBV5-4 TGTGCCAGCAGCTGGGGCGACAGGGGCTCCTACAATGAGCAGTTCTTC CASSWGDRGSYNEQFF
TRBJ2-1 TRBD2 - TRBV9 TGTGCCAGCAGCATCCTAGCGGGGTTGGACGATGAGCAGTTCTTC CASSILAGLDDEQFF
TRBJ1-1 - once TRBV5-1 TGCGCCAGCAGCAGGCGGCAGAACACTGAAGCTTTCTTT CASSRRQNTEAFF
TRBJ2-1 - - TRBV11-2 TGTGCCAGCAGCCGACTGAGCTCCTACAATGAGCAATTCTTC CASSRLSSYNEQFF